This TCR beta chain was observed in a study of shared clonotypes between healthy human individuals. In the study overall: Per donor, three plates held CD4 naive cells, three held CD4 memory, two held CD8 naive and one held CD8 memory.

Between the trimmed V and J ends, which lost 5 bases and 2 bases, there was a span of 16 bases. Germline CDR1 is MDHEN and CDR2 is SYDVKM. The CDR3 has 15 residues. Method: immunoSEQ multiplex PCR; TCRdb's copy keeps in-frame clones and lacks some. The sample holds more than 2 million clones, approximately 94% seen once. Material: naive CD4+ T cells sorted from blood. The subset denotes: CD45RA+ positively selected. The TCR sequence derives from a young man in good health. This chain uses TRBV28 with TRBJ2-7; tentative D call: TRBD1 (6 bases). The CDR3 nucleotides read TGTGCCAGCAGTGATCAGGGGAGTGGAGCCTACGAGCAGTACTTC. It translates to CASSDQGSGAYEQYF.